What follows are 14 T cell receptor beta chains derived from one specimen sequenced in a study of T-cell memory formation after mild COVID-19 (dated by TCRdb to the early 2020s). Receptors were amplified or captured by 5' RACE. The instrument given in TCRdb is Illumina NovaSeq 6000. The raw public reads went through TCRdb reprocessing: fastp at Q25, MiXCR clone calling, in-frame beta chains kept. A single entry per CDR3 protein holds the most common genes and DNA from its merged rows. For this sample there are around 250,000 distinct CDR3 sequences; over 9% appear just once. The ten biggest clones cover around 20% of the sample. The specimen sequenced was PBMCs or a T cell subset sorted from them (not recorded which). The receptors were sampled from a man younger than 35 who had mild COVID-19 (a few samples of this study predate the infection). The sample titles of this study are shuffled in the database, so cell type and time point are left out; the donor was told from shared clones.

CDR3: CASSIKAWATYGYTF. The CDR3 DNA follows: TGTGCCAGTAGTATAAAGGCGTGGGCAACCTATGGCTACACCTTC. V is TRBV19 and J is TRBJ1-2; D remains unclear. Germline V gives CDR1 LNHDA, CDR2 SQIVND (reference sequence). V was pared by 2 bases and J by 4 bases, with 14 bases between. This CDR3 has 15 residues.

In this sample, this clonotype turned up a few times. The chain links TRBV7-2 to TRBJ1-6; TRBD1 aligns across 9 bases. CDR1 is SGHTA and CDR2 is FQGNSA in the germline V gene. This CDR3 is built from 15 residues. J was trimmed by 8 bases and V by 5 bases; bases with no gene match: 7. For the CDR3, the DNA is TGTGCCAGCAGCCCGAGACAGGGGGTTCATTCACCCCTCCACTTT. This translates into CASSPRQGVHSPLHF.

Ten or more counts support this clonotype. The chain couples TRBV12-3 or TRBV12-4 to TRBJ2-6, with D unresolved. Trimming pared 10 bases from V and 0 bases from J, leaving 22 bases between. There are 18 residues in the CDR3. The CDR3 DNA follows: TGTGCCACCAAGGAAGAGTTGGGCGGCAGCTCTGGGGCCAACGTCCTGACTTTC. It translates to CATKEELGGSSGANVLTF.

In this sample, this clonotype turned up a few times. The J gene is TRBJ1-1, the V gene TRBV3-1; D gene uncertain. Germline lookup yields CDR1 LGHDT and CDR2 YNNKEL (reference sequence). CDR3 length equals 14 residues. The V and J ends lost 0 bases and 9 bases respectively, with 14 bases between them. CDR3 in DNA: TGTGCCAGCAGCCAAGATGAGGCAGTTCCTCAAGCTTTCTTT. Its translation: CASSQDEAVPQAFF.

This clonotype was recorded a few times. V gene TRBV4-1 combines with J gene TRBJ1-2, with D possibly being TRBD1 (5 bases). CDR1 is MGHRA and CDR2 is YSYEKL in the germline V gene. The ends were cut back, 1 base at V and 4 bases at J, with 10 bases in the middle. There are 14 residues in the CDR3. The CDR3 region has the DNA TGCGCCAGCAGCCAAGCTGGGGGAGTCTATGGCTACACCTTC. It yields the protein CASSQAGGVYGYTF.

The chain is built from TRBV7-9 and TRBJ1-1; D perhaps matches TRBD1 (6 bases). V was pared by 4 bases and J by 1 base, with 13 bases between. The V gene's germline CDR1 is SEHNR and CDR2 FQNEAQ (reference sequence). The CDR3 is 15 amino acids. CDR3 in DNA: TGTGCCAGCAGCTCCCACAGGGATCAGAACACTGAAGCTTTCTTT. As protein: CASSSHRDQNTEAFF.

This clonotype showed up just a few times. This sequence joins TRBV3-1 and TRBJ1-1; D unclear. Germline V gene lookup returns CDR1 LGHDT and CDR2 YNNKEL (reference sequence). CDR3 length: 14 amino acids. Trimming took 1 base from V and 0 from J, leaving 6 bases between them. The CDR3 loop reads CASSQASMNTEAFF. The CDR3 region has the DNA TGTGCCAGCAGCCAAGCTTCTATGAACACTGAAGCTTTCTTT. Full variable domain (rest looked up from reference TRBV3-1 and TRBJ1-1): DTAVSQTPKYLVTQMGNDKSIKCEQNLGHDTMYWYKQDSKKFLKIMFSYNNKELIINETVPNRFSPKSPDKAHLNLHINSLELGDSAVYFCASSQASMNTEAFFGQGTRLTVV.

This clonotype came up a few times. The rearrangement links TRBV7-2 to TRBJ2-3; TRBD2 is a possible D gene (5 bases). With 5 bases removed from V and 5 bases from J, the gap between germline ends came to 11 bases. This CDR3 spans 13 amino acids. CDR1 SGHTA and CDR2 FQGNSA come from the germline V gene. The CDR3: CASSPSTGDTQYF. CDR3 in DNA: TGTGCCAGCAGCCCTAGCACGGGAGATACGCAGTATTTT. Based on the CDR3 plus reference TRBV7-2 and TRBJ2-3, the full variable domain is GAGVSQSPSNKVTEKGKDVELRCDPISGHTALYWYRQSLGQGLEFLIYFQGNSAPDKSGLPSDRFSAERTGGSVSTLTIQRTQQEDSAVYLCASSPSTGDTQYFGPGTRLTVL.

Ten or more counts support this clonotype. This sequence joins TRBV5-1 and TRBJ1-5; D perhaps matches TRBD1 (5 bases). The CDR3 length is 15 residues. Germline V gene data show CDR1 as SGHRS and CDR2 as YFSETQ. V lost 0 bases to trimming and J lost 4 bases, with 11 bases between them. The CDR3 DNA sequence: TGCGCCAGCAGCTTGGTCCCAGGGCAGAATCAGCCCCAGCATTTT. This encodes CASSLVPGQNQPQHF.

The chain joins TRBV29-1 to TRBJ1-5, with 7 bases aligning to TRBD1. Per the germline V gene, CDR1 is SQVTM and CDR2 is ANQGSEA. The CDR3 totals 14 residues. After removal of 6 bases from V and 2 bases from J, the junction contained 7 bases not matched to a gene. The CDR3 nucleotides read TGCAGCGTGCGACAGGGCCTCGGCAATCAGCCCCAGCATTTT. Its protein is CSVRQGLGNQPQHF.

A few counts support this clonotype. This chain uses TRBV4-2 with TRBJ2-5; 8 nucleotides line up with TRBD1. There are 15 residues in the CDR3. CDR1 is LGHNA and CDR2 is YNFKEQ in the germline V gene. The V gene end was trimmed by 2 bases and the J gene end by 3 bases; junction bases not matched to a gene: 5. As DNA, the CDR3 is TGTGCCAGCAGCCAACTCGGGACAGGCAAAGAGACCCAGTACTTC. Translating gives CASSQLGTGKETQYF.

This clonotype has a handful of counts. The V and J genes are TRBV6-5 and TRBJ2-2; D remains ambiguous. Germline V gene lookup returns CDR1 MNHEY and CDR2 SVGAGI. The ends were cut back, 0 bases at V and 5 bases at J, with 10 bases in the middle. This CDR3 is built from 15 residues. The CDR3 sequence is CASSYSKLRTGELFF. The CDR3 DNA reads as TGTGCCAGCAGTTACTCGAAGTTGAGGACCGGGGAGCTGTTTTTT.

This clonotype was seen only once. The V gene is TRBV2, the J gene TRBJ2-6; D not certain. CDR1 and CDR2 from the germline V gene are SNHLY and FYNNEI. Trimming stripped 2 bases from V and 1 base from J, with 9 bases between. The CDR3 has 16 residues. CDR3 coding DNA: TGTGCCAGCAGTGAATGGCAGCTATCTGGGGCCAACGTCCTGACTTTC. Translation gives CASSEWQLSGANVLTF.

V usage is TRBV7-6 and J usage is TRBJ2-1, with D hard to call. Germline CDR1 SGHVS, CDR2 FNYEAQ. This CDR3 contains 12 residues. V was trimmed by 5 bases and J by 6 bases, leaving 8 bases between them. In DNA form, the CDR3 reads TGTGCCAGCAGCCCCACTCTCAATGAGCAGTTCTTC. Encoded protein: CASSPTLNEQFF.